The 3 T cell receptor beta chains given below trace back to one sample, sequenced in a study of Graves' ophthalmopathy and Graves' hyperthyroidism. The TCR beta CDR3 regions underwent amplification from RNA transcripts. An opening RT-PCR round employed HTBI primers and preceded a second-round multiplex PCR. MiXCR, run by TCRdb on the multiplex PCR reads, gives a single entry per CDR3 protein. The sample shows a few hundred thousand distinct CDR3 sequences, roughly 18% of them seen only once. Input material: peripheral blood. These receptors were obtained from a woman under 30 with Graves' ophthalmopathy.

This clonotype showed up many times. This chain connects TRBV20-1 to TRBJ2-5, with 7 bases aligning to TRBD1. The CDR3 consists of 13 residues. CDR1 is DFQATT, CDR2 SNEGSKA, per germline (reference sequence). The V gene end was trimmed by 6 bases and the J gene end by 4 bases; junction bases not matched to a gene: 8. CDR3 coding DNA: TGCAGTGCACCAAAGGGGGCAAGAGAGACCCAGTACTTC. It encodes CSAPKGARETQYF.

Ten or more counts support this clonotype. The V call is TRBV27, the J call TRBJ1-5; the D is unclear. The germline V gene encodes CDR1 MNHEY and CDR2 SMNVEV (reference sequence). The length of the CDR3 is 15 residues. V lost 5 bases to trimming and J lost 3 bases, with 14 bases between them. CDR3 sequence: CASSPWERFNQPQHF. The CDR3 DNA reads as TGTGCCAGCAGTCCGTGGGAACGGTTCAATCAGCCCCAGCATTTT.

V is TRBV7-2 and J is TRBJ2-6; tentative D call: TRBD1 (6 bases). Germline V gene sequence: CDR1 SGHTA, CDR2 FQGNSA. The ends were cut back, 5 bases at V and 4 bases at J, with 12 bases in the middle. This CDR3 region has 15 residues. The CDR3 reads CASSTGTGGANVLTF. As DNA, the CDR3 is TGTGCCAGCAGCACAGGGACGGGCGGGGCCAACGTCCTGACTTTC.